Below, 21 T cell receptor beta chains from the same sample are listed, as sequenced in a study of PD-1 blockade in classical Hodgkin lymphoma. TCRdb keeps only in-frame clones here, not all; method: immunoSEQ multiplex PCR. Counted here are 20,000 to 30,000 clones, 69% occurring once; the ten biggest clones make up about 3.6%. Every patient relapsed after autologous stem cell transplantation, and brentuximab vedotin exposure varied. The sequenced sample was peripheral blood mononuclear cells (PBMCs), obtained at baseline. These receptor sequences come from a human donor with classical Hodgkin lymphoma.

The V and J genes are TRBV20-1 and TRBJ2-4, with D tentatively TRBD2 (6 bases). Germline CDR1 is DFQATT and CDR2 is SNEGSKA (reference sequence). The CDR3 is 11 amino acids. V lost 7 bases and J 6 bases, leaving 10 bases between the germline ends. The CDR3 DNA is TGCAGTGTCACCGGGGGAAACATTCAGTACTTC. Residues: CSVTGGNIQYF.

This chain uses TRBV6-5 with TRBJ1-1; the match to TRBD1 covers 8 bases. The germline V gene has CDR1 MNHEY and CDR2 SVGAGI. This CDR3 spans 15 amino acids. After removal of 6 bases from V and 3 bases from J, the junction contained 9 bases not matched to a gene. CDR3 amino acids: CASSLGTGSDTEAFF. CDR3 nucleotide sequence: TGTGCCAGCAGCCTAGGGACAGGTTCGGACACTGAAGCTTTCTTT.

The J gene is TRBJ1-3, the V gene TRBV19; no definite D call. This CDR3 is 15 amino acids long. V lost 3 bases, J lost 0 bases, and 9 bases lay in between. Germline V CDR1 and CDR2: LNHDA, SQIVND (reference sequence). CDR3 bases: TGTGCCAGTAGTATCAAGGGCGCCTCTGGAAACACCATATATTTT. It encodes CASSIKGASGNTIYF.

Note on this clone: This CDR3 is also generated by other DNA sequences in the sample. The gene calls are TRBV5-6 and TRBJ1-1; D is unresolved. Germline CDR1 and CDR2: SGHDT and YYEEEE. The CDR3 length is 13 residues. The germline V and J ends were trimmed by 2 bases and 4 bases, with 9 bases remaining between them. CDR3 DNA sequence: TGTGCCAGCAGCTTAGGAGGGAGCACTGAAGCTTTCTTT. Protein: CASSLGGSTEAFF. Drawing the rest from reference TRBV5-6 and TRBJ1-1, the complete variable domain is DAGVTQSPTHLIKTRGQQVTLRCSPKSGHDTVSWYQQALGQGPQFIFQYYEEEERQRGNFPDRFSGHQFPNYSSELNVNALLLGDSALYLCASSLGGSTEAFFGQGTRLTVV.

The CDR3 DNA reads as TGTGCCAGCAGCCTCGGACAGGCTAGCACAGATACGCAGTATTTT. It is translated as CASSLGQASTDTQYF. This chain connects TRBV7-9 to TRBJ2-3, with TRBD1 matching 7 bases. This CDR3 has 15 amino acids. The J segment lost 0 bases and the V segment lost 5 bases, leaving 5 bases of the junction unmatched. Germline V gene data show CDR1 as SEHNR and CDR2 as FQNEAQ (reference sequence).

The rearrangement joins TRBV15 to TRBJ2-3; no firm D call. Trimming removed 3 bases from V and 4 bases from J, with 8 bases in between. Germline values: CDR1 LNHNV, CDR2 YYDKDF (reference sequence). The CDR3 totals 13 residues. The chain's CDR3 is CATSSEPPDTQYF. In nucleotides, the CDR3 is TGTGCCACCAGCAGTGAGCCCCCAGATACGCAGTATTTT.

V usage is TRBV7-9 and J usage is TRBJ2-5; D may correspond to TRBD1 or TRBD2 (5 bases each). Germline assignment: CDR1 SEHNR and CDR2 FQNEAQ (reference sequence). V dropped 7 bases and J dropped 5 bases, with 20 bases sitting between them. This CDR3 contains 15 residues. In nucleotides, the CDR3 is TGTGCCAGCACCGGTGACAGTAGGACGGGGGAGACCCAGTACTTC. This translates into CASTGDSRTGETQYF. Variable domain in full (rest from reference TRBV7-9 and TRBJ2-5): DTGVSQNPRHKITKRGQNVTFRCDPISEHNRLYWYRQTLGQGPEFLTYFQNEAQLEKSRLLSDRFSAERPKGSFSTLEIQRTEQGDSAMYLCASTGDSRTGETQYFGPGTRLLVL.

The CDR3 nucleotides read TGCAGCGTTGAACTGAACAGCCAAGAGACCCAGTACTTC. Encoded protein: CSVELNSQETQYF. The rearrangement joins TRBV29-1 to TRBJ2-5; D remains ambiguous. The germline CDR1 and CDR2 sequences are SQVTM and ANQGSEA. This CDR3 is built from 13 residues. V lost 2 bases, J lost 1 base, and 8 bases lay in between.

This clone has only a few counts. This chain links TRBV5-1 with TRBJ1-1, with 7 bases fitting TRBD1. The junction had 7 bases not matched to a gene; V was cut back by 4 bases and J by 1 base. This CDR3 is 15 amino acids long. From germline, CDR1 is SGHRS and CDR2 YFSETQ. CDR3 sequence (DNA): TGCGCCAGCAGCGCAGGGGGAAGCCGGAACACTGAAGCTTTCTTT. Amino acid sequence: CASSAGGSRNTEAFF.

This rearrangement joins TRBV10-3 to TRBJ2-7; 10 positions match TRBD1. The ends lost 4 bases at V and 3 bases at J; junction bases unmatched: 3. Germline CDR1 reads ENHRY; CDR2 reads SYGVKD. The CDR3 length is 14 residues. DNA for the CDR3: TGTGCCATCAGTGTAGGGACAGGGGTCTACGAGCAGTACTTC. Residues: CAISVGTGVYEQYF.

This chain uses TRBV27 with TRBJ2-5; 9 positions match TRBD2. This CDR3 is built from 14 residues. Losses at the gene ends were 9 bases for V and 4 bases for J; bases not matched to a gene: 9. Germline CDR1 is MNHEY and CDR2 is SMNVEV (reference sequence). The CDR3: CASQRAGGRETQYF. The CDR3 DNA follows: TGTGCCAGTCAACGTGCGGGGGGGCGAGAGACCCAGTACTTC.

Here the CDR3 DNA reads TGTGCCAGCAGTGAGGACGGCTACAATGAGCAGTTCTTC. It yields the protein CASSEDGYNEQFF. The genes are TRBV2 and TRBJ2-1; no clear D gene. Germline CDR1 reads SNHLY; CDR2 reads FYNNEI. The CDR3 has 13 amino acids. Trimming took 3 bases from V and 3 from J, leaving 6 bases between them.

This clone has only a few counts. CDR3 DNA sequence: TGTGCCAGCAGTTTTGGTTTTAGGGGTGAAGCTTTCTTT. Residues: CASSFGFRGEAFF. The chain couples TRBV27 to TRBJ1-1, with a tentative D call TRBD1 (5 bases). The V end was cut by 3 bases, the J end by 7 bases, with 12 bases between. This CDR3 region has 13 residues. Germline V gene lookup returns CDR1 MNHEY and CDR2 SMNVEV (reference sequence).

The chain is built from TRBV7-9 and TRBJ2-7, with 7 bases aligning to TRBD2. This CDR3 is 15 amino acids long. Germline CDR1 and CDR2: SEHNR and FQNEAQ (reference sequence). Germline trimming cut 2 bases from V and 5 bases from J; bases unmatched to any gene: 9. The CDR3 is CASSLSGGDWDEQYF. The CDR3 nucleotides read TGTGCCAGCAGCTTATCGGGGGGAGATTGGGACGAGCAGTACTTC.

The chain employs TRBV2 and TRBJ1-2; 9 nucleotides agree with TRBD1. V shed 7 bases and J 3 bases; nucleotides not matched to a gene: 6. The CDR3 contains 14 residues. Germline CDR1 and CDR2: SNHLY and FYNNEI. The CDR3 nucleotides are TGTGCCAGCATTCTTGGACAGGGGTACTATGGCTACACCTTC. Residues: CASILGQGYYGYTF.

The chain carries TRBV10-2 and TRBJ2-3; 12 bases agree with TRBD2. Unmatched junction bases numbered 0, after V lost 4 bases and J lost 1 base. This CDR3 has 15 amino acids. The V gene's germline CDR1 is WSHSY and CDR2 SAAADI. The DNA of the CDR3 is TGCGCCAGCAGTGGACTAGCGGGGGGCACAGATACGCAGTATTTT. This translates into CASSGLAGGTDTQYF.

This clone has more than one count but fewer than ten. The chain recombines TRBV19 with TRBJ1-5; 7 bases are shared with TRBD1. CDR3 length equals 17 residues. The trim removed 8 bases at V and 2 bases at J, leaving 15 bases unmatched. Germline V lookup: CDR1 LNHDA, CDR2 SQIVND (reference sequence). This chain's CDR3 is CASLPGTVLRGNQPQHF. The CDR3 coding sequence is TGTGCCAGTTTACCCGGGACAGTACTACGGGGCAATCAGCCCCAGCATTTT.

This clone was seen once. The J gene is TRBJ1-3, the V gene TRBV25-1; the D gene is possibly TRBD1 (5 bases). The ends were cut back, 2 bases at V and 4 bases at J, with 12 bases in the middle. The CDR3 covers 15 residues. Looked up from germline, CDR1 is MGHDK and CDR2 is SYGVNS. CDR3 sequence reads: CASSEVGVAGNTIYF. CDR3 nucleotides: TGTGCCAGCAGTGAAGTGGGGGTAGCGGGAAACACCATATATTTT.

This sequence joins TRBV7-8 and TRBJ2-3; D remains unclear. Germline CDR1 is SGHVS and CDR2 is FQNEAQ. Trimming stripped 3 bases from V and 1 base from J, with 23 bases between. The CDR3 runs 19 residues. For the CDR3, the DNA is TGTGCCAGCAGCTTGCTCGTAGACTTCCAGCTCTCGGGCACAGATACGCAGTATTTT. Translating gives CASSLLVDFQLSGTDTQYF.

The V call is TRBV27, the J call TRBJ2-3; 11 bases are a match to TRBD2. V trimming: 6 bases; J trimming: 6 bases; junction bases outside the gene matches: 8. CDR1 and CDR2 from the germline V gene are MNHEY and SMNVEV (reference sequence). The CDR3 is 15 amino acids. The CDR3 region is CASSHSLAGGDTQYF. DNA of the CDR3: TGTGCCAGCAGCCACTCTTTAGCGGGGGGGGATACGCAGTATTTT.

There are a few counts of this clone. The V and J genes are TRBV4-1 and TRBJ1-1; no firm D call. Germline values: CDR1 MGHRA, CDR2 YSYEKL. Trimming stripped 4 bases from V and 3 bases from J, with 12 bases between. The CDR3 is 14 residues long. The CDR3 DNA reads TGCGCCAGCAGCCCAGCCGGCTCGCACACTGAAGCTTTCTTT. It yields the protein CASSPAGSHTEAFF.